The entry that follows covers one T cell receptor (beta chain) sequence. These data belong to a study of control samples from healthy donors and cancer patients. TCRdb keeps only in-frame clones here, not all; method: immunoSEQ multiplex PCR. Altogether 150,000 to 200,000 clones are present, about 90% being singletons, with the ten largest covering 12%. The germline gives CDR1 SGHTA, CDR2 FQGNSA. CDR3 length: 15 residues. The V end was cut by 4 bases, the J end by 0 bases, with 12 bases between. The clonotype was recovered from a man in his thirties or forties in good health. The V and J genes are TRBV7-2 and TRBJ1-1; D is uncertain. Sequencing was done on a sample of blood. The DNA for the CDR3 is TGTGCCAGCAGCTCACTCCTCGGAGTGAACACTGAAGCTTTCTTT. It encodes CASSSLLGVNTEAFF.